The present entry profiles one TCR beta chain with its context. Its antigen is unidentified. Method: immunoSEQ multiplex PCR; TCRdb's copy keeps in-frame clones and lacks some. The data show about 26,000 clones, about 81% seen once. This sample was included in a study of graft-versus-host responses after intestinal transplantation. Looking at the study overall: Transplants were multivisceral, liver-intestinal, or isolated intestinal. Study-level points and caveats: Graft-donor T cell macrochimerism in patients accompanied high graft-versus-host to host-versus-graft clonal ratios in allografts. GvH clonotypes were identified within recipient marrow, with a subset emerging first in ileum or blood.

CDR3 length equals 14 residues. V lost 5 bases and J 0 bases, leaving 10 bases between the germline ends. From germline, CDR1 is MNHNS and CDR2 SASEGT. Source: unstimulated CD4+ T cells sorted from spleen or lymph node cells, taken before intestinal transplant. The chain carries TRBV6-1 and TRBJ1-1; D is unclear. This TCR derives from a human donor who received an intestinal transplant. The CDR3 loop is CASSLGSMNTEAFF. DNA of the CDR3: TGTGCCAGCAGTTTGGGCAGCATGAACACTGAAGCTTTCTTT.